This TCR beta chain appears in the sequencing data of a study of immune evolution from preneoplasia to lung adenocarcinoma. General observations from the study: Clonality was highest in normal lung, lower in later-stage lesions apparently. Top clone frequencies peaked in normal lung, apparently declining through invasive adenocarcinoma.

This table comes from immunoSEQ multiplex PCR, and its TCRdb copy is limited to in-frame clones, with some not included. The sample lists more than 2,000 clones; less than 90% were seen once. This clone was seen more than once but under ten times. The antigen is not known. Two lung cancer pathologists independently confirmed each histologic diagnosis. J gave up 8 bases and V 2 bases, and 5 bases lay outside the gene matches. Germline V gives CDR1 SEHNR, CDR2 FQNEAQ (reference sequence). The CDR3 contains 14 residues. The genes are TRBV7-9 and TRBJ1-2, with 10 bases aligning to TRBD1. The sequence was collected from a person aged 55-80 years with lung adenocarcinoma. The specimen sequenced was FFPE lung adenocarcinoma in situ tissue. CDR3 residues: CASSLSDRGGGYTF. DNA for the CDR3: TGTGCCAGCAGCTTATCGGACAGGGGGGGCGGCTACACCTTC.